The rows below give T cell receptor beta chains drawn from one sample of a study of vaccination and CD4 T cells after COVID-19. Each CDR3 protein gets one entry after TCRdb re-called the PCR reads with MiXCR. The sample includes over 15,000 distinct CDR3 sequences, around 37% of them seen just once. Their cognate antigens are unknown. The sample consisted of cultured CD4+ T cells from blood. These receptors originate from a human donor with COVID-19. CDR3s include the opening cysteine and the closing phenylalanine or tryptophan. The D gene is left open where the match is weak. Size values are once, few and many counts, or a class for expanded clones, and some rows have none.

V: TRBV20-1; size: .; J: TRBJ2-3; D: .; CDR3: CSAGFGTSTDTQYF; DNA: TGCAGTGCTGGATTCGGGACTAGCACAGATACGCAGTATTTT
V: TRBV28; size: once; J: TRBJ2-5; D: .; CDR3: CASSLARETQYF; DNA: TGTGCCAGCAGCTTGGCACGGGAGACCCAGTACTTC
V: TRBV7-2; size: .; J: TRBJ2-3; D: TRBD2; CDR3: CASSLGLAGGHNTQYF; DNA: TGTGCCAGCAGCTTAGGACTAGCGGGGGGGCACAATACGCAGTATTTT
V: TRBV11-3; size: .; J: TRBJ2-3; D: TRBD2; CDR3: CASSLGPAGDTDTQYF; DNA: TGTGCCAGCAGCTTAGGACCGGCGGGGGACACAGATACGCAGTATTTT
V: TRBV30; size: .; J: TRBJ1-2; D: TRBD1; CDR3: CAWSGDRASGYTF; DNA: TGTGCCTGGAGTGGGGACAGGGCTTCTGGCTACACCTTC
V: TRBV7-9; size: .; J: TRBJ2-3; D: .; CDR3: CASSLAGASTDTQYF; DNA: TGTGCCAGCAGCTTAGCAGGGGCTAGCACAGATACGCAGTATTTT
V: TRBV20-1; size: few; J: TRBJ1-6; D: .; CDR3: CSASKTVKGYNSPLHF; DNA: TGCAGTGCTAGCAAGACAGTCAAGGGGTATAATTCACCCCTCCACTTT
V: TRBV6-2/TRBV6-3; size: few; J: TRBJ2-7; D: TRBD2; CDR3: CASTDGGNPYEQYF; DNA: TGTGCCAGCACCGACGGGGGGAACCCCTACGAGCAGTACTTC
V: TRBV19; size: few; J: TRBJ1-5; D: .; CDR3: CASSIWDRTNQPQHF; DNA: TGTGCCAGTAGTATTTGGGACCGAACCAATCAGCCCCAGCATTTT
V: TRBV6-1; size: few; J: TRBJ1-2; D: .; CDR3: CASSESAGRGRYGYTF; DNA: TGTGCCAGCAGTGAATCGGCAGGGAGGGGAAGGTATGGCTACACCTTC
V: TRBV7-9; size: .; J: TRBJ2-5; D: TRBD2; CDR3: CASSAILAGGLETQYF; DNA: TGTGCCAGCAGCGCAATTCTAGCGGGGGGGCTTGAGACCCAGTACTTC
V: TRBV10-1; size: .; J: TRBJ1-6; D: TRBD1; CDR3: CASSESAGGESPLHF; DNA: TGCGCCAGCAGTGAGTCGGCAGGGGGAGAGTCACCCCTCCACTTT
V: TRBV6-5; size: few; J: TRBJ1-1; D: .; CDR3: CASSYLLGANTEAFF; DNA: TGTGCCAGCAGTTACTTGTTGGGGGCGAACACTGAAGCTTTCTTT
V: TRBV15; size: .; J: TRBJ2-5; D: TRBD2; CDR3: CATSRASGGALRETQYF; DNA: TGTGCCACCAGCAGAGCCAGCGGGGGGGCCCTGCGGGAGACCCAGTACTTC
V: TRBV15; size: few; J: TRBJ1-1; D: .; CDR3: CATSHQVVAEAFF; DNA: TGTGCCACCAGTCACCAGGTCGTGGCTGAAGCTTTCTTT
V: TRBV19; size: .; J: TRBJ1-1; D: .; CDR3: CASSIDLGEANTEAFF; DNA: TGTGCCAGTAGTATAGACCTGGGGGAGGCGAACACTGAAGCTTTCTTT
V: TRBV27; size: .; J: TRBJ1-5; D: .; CDR3: CASWHSGLPPDQPQHF; DNA: TGTGCCAGCTGGCATTCGGGACTCCCACCGGATCAGCCCCAGCATTTT
V: TRBV6-4; size: few; J: TRBJ1-1; D: .; CDR3: CASSAAVNTEAFF; DNA: TGTGCCAGCAGTGCGGCAGTCAACACTGAAGCTTTCTTT
V: TRBV19; size: .; J: TRBJ1-5; D: TRBD1; CDR3: CASSPSGQGNQPQHF; DNA: TGTGCCAGTAGTCCGAGCGGACAGGGGAATCAGCCCCAGCATTTT
V: TRBV19; size: few; J: TRBJ1-2; D: .; CDR3: CASSIGQLLNYGYTF; DNA: TGTGCCAGTAGTATCGGACAGCTTCTTAACTATGGCTACACCTTC
V: TRBV20-1; size: once; J: TRBJ2-5; D: TRBD2; CDR3: CSARAGHLGGGIQETQYF; DNA: TGCAGTGCTAGAGCCGGCCACCTTGGGGGGGGGATACAAGAGACCCAGTACTTC
V: TRBV5-6; size: .; J: TRBJ2-2; D: .; CDR3: CASIRLGFTGELFF; DNA: TGTGCCAGCATCCGGCTGGGGTTCACCGGGGAGCTGTTTTTT
V: TRBV2; size: .; J: TRBJ1-1; D: .; CDR3: CASSETVVNTEAFF; DNA: TGTGCCAGCAGTGAAACGGTCGTGAACACTGAAGCTTTCTTT
V: TRBV6-1; size: .; J: TRBJ2-3; D: TRBD2; CDR3: CASSPLAGGQLTDTQYF; DNA: TGTGCCAGCAGTCCTCTAGCGGGGGGGCAATTGACAGATACGCAGTATTTT
V: TRBV7-2; size: .; J: TRBJ1-1; D: TRBD1; CDR3: CASSSPGQGRVEAFF; DNA: TGTGCCAGCAGCTCGCCGGGACAGGGGAGAGTTGAAGCTTTCTTT
V: TRBV11-3; size: .; J: TRBJ1-3; D: .; CDR3: CASSLDLGDFGNTIYF; DNA: TGTGCCAGCAGCTTAGATCTGGGAGACTTTGGAAACACCATATATTTT
V: TRBV12-3/TRBV12-4; size: .; J: TRBJ1-1; D: TRBD1; CDR3: CASITGVGTEAFF; DNA: TGTGCCAGCATTACAGGGGTCGGCACTGAAGCTTTCTTT
V: TRBV12-3/TRBV12-4; size: once; J: TRBJ2-7; D: .; CDR3: CASSSGRYEQYF; DNA: TGTGCCAGCAGCTCCGGCAGGTACGAGCAGTACTTC
V: TRBV2; size: few; J: TRBJ2-3; D: .; CDR3: CASSDGLITDTQYF; DNA: TGTGCCAGCAGTGATGGCCTGATCACAGATACGCAGTATTTT
V: TRBV6-2/TRBV6-3; size: .; J: TRBJ1-1; D: TRBD1; CDR3: CASIMRGQRYLNTEAFF; DNA: TGTGCCAGCATCATGAGGGGACAGCGGTATTTGAACACTGAAGCTTTCTTT
V: TRBV20-1; size: .; J: TRBJ2-2; D: .; CDR3: CSASLVSPGELFF; DNA: TGCAGTGCTAGTCTCGTGAGCCCCGGGGAGCTGTTTTTT
V: TRBV29-1; size: .; J: TRBJ2-3; D: .; CDR3: CSAGTTSTDTQYF; DNA: TGCAGTGCCGGGACAACTAGCACAGATACGCAGTATTTT
V: TRBV7-2; size: few; J: TRBJ1-5; D: .; CDR3: CASSAAGGRNQPQHF; DNA: TGTGCCAGCAGCGCGGCCGGGGGCCGCAATCAGCCCCAGCATTTT
V: TRBV28; size: .; J: TRBJ1-6; D: .; CDR3: CASSDGVGSPLHF; DNA: TGTGCCAGCAGCGACGGGGTCGGATCACCCCTCCACTTT
V: TRBV20-1; size: .; J: TRBJ2-5; D: .; CDR3: CSAGPGASQETQYF; DNA: TGCAGTGCCGGACCAGGGGCATCCCAAGAGACCCAGTACTTC
V: TRBV2; size: .; J: TRBJ2-1; D: .; CDR3: CASTLGRVLDEQFF; DNA: TGTGCCAGCACCCTCGGCCGAGTCCTTGATGAGCAGTTCTTC
V: TRBV7-6; size: few; J: TRBJ2-1; D: .; CDR3: CASSLGGIQTYNEQFF; DNA: TGTGCCAGCAGCTTAGGAGGCATTCAAACTTACAATGAGCAGTTCTTC
V: TRBV7-3; size: .; J: TRBJ2-1; D: .; CDR3: CASSLDERAGQFF; DNA: TGTGCCAGCAGCTTAGACGAGAGGGCTGGGCAGTTCTTC
V: TRBV5-1; size: .; J: TRBJ2-7; D: .; CDR3: CASSSPDRNYEQYF; DNA: TGCGCCAGCAGCTCCCCGGACAGAAACTACGAGCAGTACTTC
V: TRBV5-6; size: .; J: TRBJ2-7; D: TRBD1; CDR3: CASSLSTTGAAYEQYF; DNA: TGTGCCAGCAGCCTAAGTACGACAGGGGCGGCGTACGAGCAGTACTTC
V: TRBV19; size: few; J: TRBJ1-5; D: .; CDR3: CASKTEFGQPQHF; DNA: TGTGCCAGTAAAACAGAATTCGGGCAGCCCCAGCATTTT
V: TRBV18; size: .; J: TRBJ2-5; D: .; CDR3: CASSPVGETQYF; DNA: TGTGCCAGCTCACCAGTAGGAGAGACCCAGTACTTC
V: TRBV7-9; size: .; J: TRBJ2-5; D: .; CDR3: CASRQTSGEETQYF; DNA: TGTGCCAGCAGGCAGACTAGTGGGGAAGAGACCCAGTACTTC
V: TRBV12-3/TRBV12-4; size: .; J: TRBJ1-6; D: TRBD1; CDR3: CASRPGTGVSPLHF; DNA: TGTGCCAGCAGACCAGGGACAGGGGTTTCACCCCTCCACTTT
V: TRBV6-1; size: once; J: TRBJ1-3; D: .; CDR3: CASRIPSGNTIYF; DNA: TGTGCCAGCAGGATCCCCTCTGGAAACACCATATATTTT
V: TRBV20-1; size: few; J: TRBJ2-2; D: .; CDR3: CSANRDTGELFF; DNA: TGCAGTGCTAACCGAGACACCGGGGAGCTGTTTTTT
V: TRBV6-2/TRBV6-3; size: few; J: TRBJ1-2; D: .; CDR3: CASSYSAGEYGYTF; DNA: TGTGCCAGCAGTTACTCGGCCGGCGAGTATGGCTACACCTTC
V: TRBV2; size: .; J: TRBJ1-2; D: .; CDR3: CASSERQGPGGYTF; DNA: TGTGCCAGCAGTGAAAGGCAGGGGCCGGGTGGCTACACCTTC
V: TRBV2; size: .; J: TRBJ1-1; D: .; CDR3: CASSDYRGVNTEAFF; DNA: TGTGCCAGCAGTGATTATCGGGGGGTGAACACTGAAGCTTTCTTT
V: TRBV29-1; size: .; J: TRBJ2-3; D: TRBD2; CDR3: CSANSGGGADTQYF; DNA: TGCAGCGCAAATAGCGGGGGGGGTGCAGATACGCAGTATTTT
V: TRBV5-1; size: .; J: TRBJ2-7; D: .; CDR3: CASSLEGNEQYF; DNA: TGCGCCAGCAGCTTGGAAGGGAACGAGCAGTACTTC
V: TRBV20-1; size: .; J: TRBJ2-5; D: TRBD2; CDR3: CSGRAGGETQYF; DNA: TGCAGCGGGCGGGCGGGGGGAGAGACCCAGTACTTC